These T cell receptor beta chains were read from a single sample in a study of cytotoxic CD8 clonotypes in ibrutinib-treated CLL. The table came from immunoSEQ multiplex PCR; TCRdb's copy has only in-frame clones and leaves some out. Of around 250,000 clones in the sample, 70% were seen once. The specimen was PBMCs, collected after 24 months of ibrutinib treatment. These receptors came from a human donor with chronic lymphocytic leukemia. CDR3s include the opening cysteine and the closing phenylalanine or tryptophan. Fields, in order: D gene, clone size, V gene, J gene, CDR3 DNA, CDR3 protein. The D gene is left open where the match is weak. Clone size appears in some rows only: once, few, many, or a class for an expanded clone.

.,.,TRBV28,TRBJ2-3,TGTGCCAGCAGTTTATTCCAGGGAGGCACAGATACGCAGTATTTT,CASSLFQGGTDTQYF
.,.,TRBV6-5,TRBJ1-5,TGTGCCAGCAGTTATTTCCTGGGGCAGCCCCAGCATTTT,CASSYFLGQPQHF
.,once,TRBV6-5,TRBJ2-1,TGTGCCAGCAGCAGGGGAGTAGCACTCGGTCATGAGCAGTTCTTC,CASSRGVALGHEQFF
.,.,TRBV29-1,TRBJ1-3,TGCAGCGTTGCCCCCCGGGAGGAAGGAAACACCATATATTTT,CSVAPREEGNTIYF
.,.,TRBV19,TRBJ1-1,TGTGCCAGTAGCTCCCTTGGGACGGCGAACACTGAAGCTTTCTTT,CASSSLGTANTEAFF
TRBD2,.,TRBV19,TRBJ2-3,TGTGCCAGTAACCCGACTAGCGGGAGAGGAGATACGCAGTATTTT,CASNPTSGRGDTQYF
.,.,TRBV6-5,TRBJ2-7,TGTGCCAGCAGCCCTTACCGGGACCCCGCTTACGAGCAGTACTTC,CASSPYRDPAYEQYF
.,.,TRBV19,TRBJ2-2,TGTGCCAGTAGTATTGAGGGTAACACCGGGGAGCTGTTTTTT,CASSIEGNTGELFF
.,.,TRBV6-5,TRBJ2-7,TGTGCCAGCAAAAGGGGCCTCTACTACGAGCAGTACTTC,CASKRGLYYEQYF
.,few,TRBV7-3,TRBJ1-2,TGTGCCAGCAGCCCCGGACAGAGCTATGGCTACACCTTC,CASSPGQSYGYTF
TRBD2,.,TRBV19,TRBJ2-1,TGTGCCAGTAGTATTGGGGCTAGCGGAAGACGTGAGCAGTTCTTC,CASSIGASGRREQFF
.,.,TRBV28,TRBJ2-7,TGTGCCAGCAGTCCTGACCCACCCCATCGTTTCCACGAGCAGTACTTC,CASSPDPPHRFHEQYF
.,many,TRBV2,TRBJ2-7,TGTGCCAGCAGTCCCCGGGCAGGGAGCTCCTACGAGCAGTACTTC,CASSPRAGSSYEQYF
TRBD1,.,TRBV29-1,TRBJ2-3,TGCAGCGTTGAAGATGGTAGGGGGCAGGGAGGCACAGATACGCAGTATTTT,CSVEDGRGQGGTDTQYF
.,.,TRBV28,TRBJ2-6,TGTGCCAGCAGTACCTCTGGGGCCAACGTCCTGACTTTC,CASSTSGANVLTF
.,.,TRBV30,TRBJ2-7,TGTGCCTCCACGACTCCTAGCTCCTACGAGCAGTACTTC,CASTTPSSYEQYF
TRBD1,.,TRBV11-2,TRBJ2-7,TGTGCCAGCAGCCAGGGACAGCCCTACGAGCAGTACTTC,CASSQGQPYEQYF
.,.,TRBV29-1,TRBJ2-5,TGCAGCGTTGGACAGCCCCAAGAGACCCAGTACTTC,CSVGQPQETQYF
.,.,TRBV20-1,TRBJ2-7,TGCAGTGCTAGCGCAGGTTCCGAGCAGTACTTC,CSASAGSEQYF
TRBD1,.,TRBV13,TRBJ1-2,TGCGCCAGCAGCCATGCCCGGACAGGTGGCTACACCTTC,CASSHARTGGYTF
.,.,TRBV6-1,TRBJ2-1,TGTGCCAGCAGTGGCGGAAGCTCCTACAATGAGCAGTTCTTC,CASSGGSSYNEQFF